This T cell receptor (beta chain) was captured in a study of blood T cell repertoires in COVID-19. CDR3 length equals 14 residues. The germline gives CDR1 SGDLS, CDR2 YYNGEE. Trimming took off 0 bases at V and 1 base at J, with 7 bases between the two ends. Profiling relied on immunoSEQ multiplex PCR, and the TCRdb table lists in-frame clones only, not all of them. The table has 100,000 to 150,000 clones, about 89% seen once. Sequenced sample: peripheral blood. The TCR sequence derives from a woman aged 55 to 70 with acute or convalescent COVID-19. V and J are TRBV9 and TRBJ1-1; the D is unclear. Here the CDR3 reads CASSVGSGNTEAFF. The CDR3 bases are TGTGCCAGCAGCGTAGGTTCGGGGAACACTGAAGCTTTCTTT.